One and the same sample provided the 23 T cell receptor beta chains below, sequenced in a study of T cell changes during pregnancy in multiple sclerosis. Produced via immunoSEQ multiplex PCR; TCRdb's table is partial and in-frame only. This table has about 61,000 clones, just under 90% appearing once. Sequenced here: peripheral blood, sampled in the first trimester of pregnancy. The receptor set was obtained from a female donor in good health, enrolled as a control in a pregnancy study.

The gene calls are TRBV7-9 and TRBJ1-3, with D possibly TRBD1 on 5 matching bases. The CDR3 is 14 residues long. Trimming took off 1 base at V and 3 bases at J, with 7 bases between the two ends. The germline V gene has CDR1 SEHNR and CDR2 FQNEAQ (reference sequence). The CDR3 reads CASSLGRVGNTIYF. The CDR3 DNA follows: TGTGCCAGCAGCTTAGGCAGGGTTGGAAACACCATATATTTT.

This sequence joins TRBV27 and TRBJ1-4, with D tentatively TRBD1 (6 bases). The CDR3 totals 19 residues. V gave up 6 bases and J gave up 0 bases, with 23 bases separating them. Germline CDR1 MNHEY, CDR2 SMNVEV (reference sequence). The CDR3, as DNA: TGTGCCAGCAGAAGAGGGGGTAGAGGTACCCGGGCAACTAATGAAAAACTGTTTTTT. Amino acid sequence: CASRRGGRGTRATNEKLFF.

V and J are TRBV13 and TRBJ1-6; possible D gene TRBD1, 5 bases. This CDR3 is 16 amino acids long. Trimming left V 5 bases short and J 9 bases short, with 20 bases between. Germline V CDR1 and CDR2: PRHDT, FYEKMQ (reference sequence). CDR3: CASSLLRTGIISPLHF. As DNA, the CDR3 is TGTGCCAGCAGCCTCTTACGCACAGGAATAATTTCACCCCTCCACTTT.

V is TRBV5-1 and J is TRBJ1-1; D gene unclear. This CDR3 is built from 15 residues. The V and J ends lost 3 bases and 0 bases respectively, with 12 bases between them. Germline V gives CDR1 SGHRS, CDR2 YFSETQ. The DNA for the CDR3 is TGCGCCAGCAGCTCAGGACTCTACATGAACACTGAAGCTTTCTTT. Translation: CASSSGLYMNTEAFF.

The chain recombines TRBV2 with TRBJ1-5, with TRBD1 identical over 9 bases. Germline V gene lookup returns CDR1 SNHLY and CDR2 FYNNEI. Trimming removed 7 bases from V and 7 bases from J; junction bases left unmatched: 5. CDR3 length: 13 amino acids. The CDR3 sequence: CASTGQGNQPQHF. As DNA, the CDR3 is TGTGCCAGCACTGGACAGGGGAACCAGCCCCAGCATTTT.

The chain couples TRBV9 to TRBJ1-1, with D perhaps matching TRBD1 (5 bases). Germline V gene lookup returns CDR1 SGDLS and CDR2 YYNGEE. The CDR3 covers 14 residues. V dropped 3 bases and J dropped 4 bases, with 13 bases sitting between them. CDR3 residues: CASSAWGGPTEAFF. For the CDR3, the DNA is TGTGCCAGCAGCGCTTGGGGGGGTCCCACTGAAGCTTTCTTT.

V is TRBV6-5 and J is TRBJ2-3; the D is unclear. In germline, CDR1 is MNHEY, CDR2 SVGAGI. This CDR3 is 14 amino acids long. V was pared by 10 bases and J by 1 base, with 15 bases between. This CDR3 is CATTRGSRTDTQYF. Written as DNA, the CDR3 is TGTGCCACCACGCGAGGTTCCCGCACAGATACGCAGTATTTT.

This clone has just one count. V and J are TRBV11-3 and TRBJ1-4; no clear D gene. The CDR3 runs to 14 residues. With 6 bases removed from V and 4 bases from J, the gap between germline ends came to 12 bases. Germline V lookup: CDR1 SGHNT, CDR2 YENEEA. The CDR3 reads CASSQTRGNEKLFF. The CDR3 DNA reads as TGTGCCAGCAGTCAGACTCGGGGTAATGAAAAACTGTTTTTT.

V and J are TRBV11-3 and TRBJ2-2; D is ambiguous. Germline V gives CDR1 SGHNT, CDR2 YENEEA. The CDR3 length is 18 residues. Trimming shortened V by 0 bases and J by 1 base, and 15 bases separated the two germline ends. The CDR3 protein is CASSLDHRDILNTGELFF. CDR3 nucleotides: TGTGCCAGCAGCTTAGATCACCGAGACATATTGAACACCGGGGAGCTGTTTTTT.

V gene TRBV19 combines with J gene TRBJ1-5, with 7 bases matching TRBD1. CDR1 is LNHDA and CDR2 is SQIVND in the germline V gene (reference sequence). V trimming: 5 bases; J trimming: 4 bases; junction bases outside the gene matches: 11. The CDR3 contains 16 residues. CDR3 residues: CASSRSLGQLNQPQHF. The DNA for the CDR3 is TGTGCCAGTAGTCGATCCTTGGGACAGCTGAATCAGCCCCAGCATTTT.

The chain uses TRBV30 and TRBJ1-5; TRBD1 might be the D (5 bases). CDR3 length: 14 residues. The V end lost 0 bases, the J end lost 2 bases, and 8 bases lay between the germline ends. CDR1 is GTSNPN, CDR2 SVGIG, per germline (reference sequence). The CDR3 region has the DNA TGTGCCTGGAGTGTTGTAGGGGGCAATCAGCCCCAGCATTTT. It codes for CAWSVVGGNQPQHF.

This sequence joins TRBV5-8 and TRBJ1-1; no reliable D call. V was trimmed by 2 bases and J by 6 bases, leaving 11 bases between them. The CDR3 is made up of 13 amino acids. Germline V lookup: CDR1 SGHTS, CDR2 YDEGEE. CDR3 DNA: TGTGCCAGCAGCTTCAGTGATCGGGCTGAAGCTTTCTTT. It is translated as CASSFSDRAEAFF.

The J gene is TRBJ2-7, the V gene TRBV4-3; TRBD1 matches at 7 bases. Trimming cost V 0 bases and J 0 bases; bases outside gene matches: 2. This CDR3 is 15 amino acids long. Germline values: CDR1 LGHNA, CDR2 YSLEER. This chain's CDR3 is CASSQENRGSYEQYF. The CDR3 nucleotides read TGCGCCAGCAGCCAAGAAAACAGGGGCTCCTACGAGCAGTACTTC.

CDR3 nucleotide sequence: TGCGCCAGCAGCCAAGATTTGAACAGGAACACCGGGGAGCTGTTTTTT. Translating it yields CASSQDLNRNTGELFF. V and J are TRBV4-3 and TRBJ2-2, with D unresolved. There are 16 residues in the CDR3. Trimming removed 0 bases at V and 1 base at J, with 9 bases between. The germline V gene has CDR1 LGHNA and CDR2 YSLEER.

This chain connects TRBV5-8 to TRBJ1-1; possibly TRBD1 for D (6 bases). This CDR3 contains 12 residues. Germline CDR1 SGHTS, CDR2 YDEGEE. The V gene lost 4 bases and the J gene lost 10 bases, with 14 bases spanning the gap. The CDR3 DNA is TGTGCCAGCAGCCGAGGACGGACAGTAGCTTTCTTT. Its protein product is CASSRGRTVAFF.

This chain links TRBV9 with TRBJ2-1, with 9 bases aligning to TRBD2. Looked up from germline, CDR1 is SGDLS and CDR2 is YYNGEE. The ends lost 7 bases at V and 7 bases at J; junction bases unmatched: 6. The CDR3 runs 13 residues. The CDR3 DNA reads TGTGCCAGCTCTGAGCGGGGGGTAAATGAGCAGTTCTTC. Protein product: CASSERGVNEQFF.

The CDR3 region has the DNA TGCGCCAGCAGCCTACGGGACAGGGACAAAAACATTCAGTACTTC. Residues: CASSLRDRDKNIQYF. The rearrangement links TRBV4-1 to TRBJ2-4, with 9 bases lining up with TRBD1. The ends lost 4 bases at V and 3 bases at J; junction bases unmatched: 4. Germline CDR1 and CDR2: MGHRA and YSYEKL. The CDR3 loop spans 15 amino acids.

This clone appeared once. V and J are TRBV19 and TRBJ1-1; 8 bases agree with TRBD1. The CDR3 has 15 amino acids. CDR1 LNHDA and CDR2 SQIVND come from the germline V gene (reference sequence). Trimming at V came to 9 bases and at J to 0 bases, leaving 9 bases not matched to a gene. CDR3 amino acids: CASSPPGQVNTEAFF. CDR3 coding DNA: TGTGCCAGCTCCCCGCCGGGACAGGTGAACACTGAAGCTTTCTTT.

The chain employs TRBV6-6 and TRBJ1-1; 8 bases align to TRBD1. The CDR3 is 16 residues long. Germline V gene data show CDR1 as MNHNY and CDR2 as SVGAGI (reference sequence). V shed 6 bases, J shed 0 bases, and the junction held 9 bases outside the gene matches. CDR3 DNA: TGTGCCAGCAGCCGGTTCACAGGGGGGATGAACACTGAAGCTTTCTTT. Translating gives CASSRFTGGMNTEAFF.

The chain carries TRBV2 and TRBJ2-7; TRBD1 aligns across 8 bases. CDR3 size: 16 residues. Germline loops: CDR1 SNHLY, CDR2 FYNNEI. J lost 0 bases, V lost 6 bases, and 10 bases had no gene match. CDR3 sequence reads: CASRRGQGASSYEQYF. DNA for the CDR3: TGTGCCAGCAGGAGAGGACAGGGTGCATCCTCCTACGAGCAGTACTTC.

The chain couples TRBV4-3 to TRBJ2-7; 9 nucleotides agree with TRBD2. Trimming cost V 0 bases and J 2 bases; bases outside gene matches: 5. Per the germline V gene, CDR1 is LGHNA and CDR2 is YSLEER. CDR3 length: 16 amino acids. CDR3 coding DNA: TGCGCCAGCAGCCAAGACCGAGCGGGGGGCCCCTACGAGCAGTACTTC. This gives the protein CASSQDRAGGPYEQYF.

V gene TRBV15 combines with J gene TRBJ2-7; 10 nucleotides line up with TRBD1. J was trimmed by 2 bases and V by 3 bases; bases with no gene match: 1. Germline-derived CDR1 and CDR2 are LNHNV and YYDKDF (reference sequence). The CDR3 is 14 residues long. The CDR3 protein is CATSRGTGAYEQYF. The DNA for the CDR3 is TGTGCCACCAGCAGGGGGACAGGGGCCTACGAGCAGTACTTC.

This sequence joins TRBV15 and TRBJ1-4; D gene unclear. The CDR3 has 13 residues. V dropped 1 base and J dropped 6 bases, with 6 bases sitting between them. CDR1 and CDR2 (germline): LNHNV, YYDKDF (reference sequence). The CDR3 loop reads CATSRVSDEKLFF. For the CDR3, the DNA is TGTGCCACCAGCAGAGTAAGCGATGAAAAACTGTTTTTT.